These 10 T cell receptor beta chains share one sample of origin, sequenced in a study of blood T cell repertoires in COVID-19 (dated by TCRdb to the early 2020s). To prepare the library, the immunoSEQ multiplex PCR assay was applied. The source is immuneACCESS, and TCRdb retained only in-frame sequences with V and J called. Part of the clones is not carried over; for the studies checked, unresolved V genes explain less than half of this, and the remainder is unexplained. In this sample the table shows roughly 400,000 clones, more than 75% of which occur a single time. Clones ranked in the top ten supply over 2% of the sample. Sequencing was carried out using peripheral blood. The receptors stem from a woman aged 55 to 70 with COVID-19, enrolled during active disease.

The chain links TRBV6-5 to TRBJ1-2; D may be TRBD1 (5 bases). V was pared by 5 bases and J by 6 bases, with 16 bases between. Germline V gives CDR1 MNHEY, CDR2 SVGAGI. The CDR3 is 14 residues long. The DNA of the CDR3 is TGTGCCAGCAGTCCTGGAGATATGGGGCATGGCTACACCTTC. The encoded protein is CASSPGDMGHGYTF.

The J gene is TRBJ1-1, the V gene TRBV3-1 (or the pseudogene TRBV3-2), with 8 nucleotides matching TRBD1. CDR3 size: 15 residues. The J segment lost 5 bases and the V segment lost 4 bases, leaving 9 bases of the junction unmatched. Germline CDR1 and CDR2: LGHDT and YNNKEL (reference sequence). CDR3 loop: CASSPYRQGPTEAFF. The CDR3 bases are TGTGCCAGCAGCCCCTATCGACAGGGGCCTACTGAAGCTTTCTTT.

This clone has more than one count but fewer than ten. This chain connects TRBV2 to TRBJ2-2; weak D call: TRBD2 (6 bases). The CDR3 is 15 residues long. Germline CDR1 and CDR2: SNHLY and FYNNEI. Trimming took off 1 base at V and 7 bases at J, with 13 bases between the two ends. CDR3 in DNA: TGTGCCAGCAGTGAAGGCGCGGGGAGGCTCGGGGAGCTGTTTTTT. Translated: CASSEGAGRLGELFF.

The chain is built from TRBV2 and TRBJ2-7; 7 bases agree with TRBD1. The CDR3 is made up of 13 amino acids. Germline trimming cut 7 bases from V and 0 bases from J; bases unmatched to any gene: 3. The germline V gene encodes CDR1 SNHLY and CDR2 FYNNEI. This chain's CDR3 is CASKGQSSYEQYF. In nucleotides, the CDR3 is TGTGCCAGCAAGGGACAGAGCTCCTACGAGCAGTACTTC. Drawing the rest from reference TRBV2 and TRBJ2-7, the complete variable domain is EPEVTQTPSHQVTQMGQEVILRCVPISNHLYFYWYRQILGQKVEFLVSFYNNEISEKSEIFDDQFSVERPDGSNFTLKIRSTKLEDSAMYFCASKGQSSYEQYFGPGTRLTVT.

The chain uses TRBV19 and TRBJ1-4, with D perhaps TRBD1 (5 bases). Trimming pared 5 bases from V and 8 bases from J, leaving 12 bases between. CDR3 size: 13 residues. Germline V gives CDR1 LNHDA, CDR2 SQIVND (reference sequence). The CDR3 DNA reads TGTGCCAGTAGTCTCCTTCGGGGGGAAAAACTGTTTTTT. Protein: CASSLLRGEKLFF.

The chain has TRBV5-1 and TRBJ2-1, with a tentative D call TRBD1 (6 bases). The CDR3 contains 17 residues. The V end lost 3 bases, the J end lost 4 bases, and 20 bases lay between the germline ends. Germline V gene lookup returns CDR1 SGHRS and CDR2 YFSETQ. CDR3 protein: CASSSQPRPTGYNEQFF. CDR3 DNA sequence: TGCGCCAGCAGCTCCCAACCCCGGCCAACAGGGTACAATGAGCAGTTCTTC. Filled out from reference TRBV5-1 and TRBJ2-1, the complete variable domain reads KAGVTQTPRYLIKTRGQQVTLSCSPISGHRSVSWYQQTPGQGLQFLFEYFSETQRNKGNFPGRFSGRQFSNSRSEMNVSTLELGDSALYLCASSSQPRPTGYNEQFFGPGTRLTVL.

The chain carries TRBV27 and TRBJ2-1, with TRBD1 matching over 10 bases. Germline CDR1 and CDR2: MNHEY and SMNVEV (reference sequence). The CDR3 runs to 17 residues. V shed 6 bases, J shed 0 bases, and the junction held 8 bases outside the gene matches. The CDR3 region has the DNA TGTGCCAGCAGGCTGACAGGGGGCATCTACTCCTACAATGAGCAGTTCTTC. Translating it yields CASRLTGGIYSYNEQFF.

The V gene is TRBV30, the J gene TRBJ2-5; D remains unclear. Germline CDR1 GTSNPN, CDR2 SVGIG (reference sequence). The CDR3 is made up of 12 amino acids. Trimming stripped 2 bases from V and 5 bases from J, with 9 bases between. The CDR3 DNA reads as TGTGCCTGGAGTCCGTCCGGGGAGACCCAGTACTTC. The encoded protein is CAWSPSGETQYF.

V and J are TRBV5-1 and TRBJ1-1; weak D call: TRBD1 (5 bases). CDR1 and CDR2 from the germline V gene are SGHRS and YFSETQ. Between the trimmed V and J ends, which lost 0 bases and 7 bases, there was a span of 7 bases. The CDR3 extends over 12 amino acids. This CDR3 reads CASSLGQGEAFF. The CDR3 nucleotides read TGCGCCAGCAGCTTGGGTCAGGGTGAAGCTTTCTTT. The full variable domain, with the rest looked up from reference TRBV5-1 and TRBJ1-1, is KAGVTQTPRYLIKTRGQQVTLSCSPISGHRSVSWYQQTPGQGLQFLFEYFSETQRNKGNFPGRFSGRQFSNSRSEMNVSTLELGDSALYLCASSLGQGEAFFGQGTRLTVV.

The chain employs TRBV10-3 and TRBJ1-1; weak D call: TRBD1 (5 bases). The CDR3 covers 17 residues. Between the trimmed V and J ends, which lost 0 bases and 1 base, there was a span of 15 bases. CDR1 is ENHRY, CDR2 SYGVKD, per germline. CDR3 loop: CAISESGRARGNTEAFF. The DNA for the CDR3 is TGTGCCATCAGTGAGTCTGGCAGGGCGCGAGGGAACACTGAAGCTTTCTTT.